This T cell receptor beta chain was captured by sequencing in a study of shared clonotypes between healthy human individuals. The assay was immunoSEQ multiplex PCR, and TCRdb's table has in-frame clones only and misses some. Of millions of clones listed, 93% are singletons. Only CD45RO-negative cells positively selected for CCR7 counted as naive CD8 cells, so terminally differentiated effector memory CD45RA+ cells were excluded. All donors were Caucasian adults living in Nashville, Tennessee. Germline-derived CDR1 and CDR2 are MNHEY and SMNVEV (reference sequence). The V gene lost 1 base and the J gene lost 0 bases, with 10 bases spanning the gap. The CDR3 runs 16 residues.

The source of this sequence is a man between 18 and 29 years old in good health. Some clones in this sample may be carry-over from other donors' samples. This sequence joins TRBV27 and TRBJ2-1; D possibly uses TRBD1 or TRBD2 (5 bases each). The sequenced sample was naive CD8+ T cells from PBMCs. The chain's CDR3 is CASSLYGGFSYNEQFF. The CDR3 DNA reads as TGTGCCAGCAGTTTATATGGGGGATTCTCCTACAATGAGCAGTTCTTC.